The 12 T cell receptor beta chains in this list originate from one sample, sequenced in a study of human CD8 memory T cell subsets. Generation of TCR beta libraries used UMI-labeled 5' RACE. TCRdb reprocessed the 5' RACE reads; each CDR3 protein has one entry and no DNA is given. This sample lists about 11,000 distinct CDR3 sequences; its ten largest clones have 7% to 9%. Input material: CD8+ T cells from PBMCs. The receptors shown here come from a human donor in good health.

V and J are TRBV12-3 or TRBV12-4 and TRBJ2-7. This CDR3 has 13 amino acids. The CDR3 spells CASSLVSSYEQYF.

This chain uses TRBV7-8 with TRBJ1-5; the D call from TCRdb, TRBD1, cannot be confirmed without DNA. Germline V CDR1 and CDR2: SGHVS, FQNEAQ. The CDR3 runs 16 residues. This CDR3 reads CASSFGGDRRYQPQHF.

This clonotype is medium-sized (0.01 to 0.1%) by frequency. The chain joins TRBV5-6 to TRBJ2-3; no DNA is available, so the TRBD2 call from TCRdb remains unchecked. The CDR3 extends over 14 amino acids. Germline loops: CDR1 SGHDT, CDR2 YYEEEE. CDR3 protein: CASSLLSWTGGSDF.

The chain carries TRBV10-3 and TRBJ2-5; checking the TCRdb D call of TRBD1 is not possible without DNA. Germline values: CDR1 ENHRY, CDR2 SYGVKD. The CDR3 has 15 amino acids. CDR3 amino acids: CAISESGTGWETQYF.

This rearrangement joins TRBV7-8 to TRBJ2-1. Germline CDR1 is SGHVS and CDR2 is FQNEAQ. The CDR3 totals 12 residues. CDR3 sequence reads: CASSFTDNEQFF.

The gene calls are TRBV4-3 and TRBJ1-2. The CDR3 runs to 17 residues. Germline-derived CDR1 and CDR2 are LGHNA and YSLEER. This chain's CDR3 is CASSQRADGDLPYGYTF.

The chain links TRBV20-1 to TRBJ2-7; TCRdb's assignment of TRBD2 cannot be checked, as there is no DNA. This CDR3 comprises 13 residues. The germline V gene encodes CDR1 DFQATT and CDR2 SNEGSKA (reference sequence). Here the CDR3 reads CSARTSGTYEQYF.

The V gene is TRBV18, the J gene TRBJ2-7; TCRdb indicates TRBD1, and absent DNA this call remains unverified. The CDR3 consists of 14 residues. Germline values: CDR1 KGHSH, CDR2 LQKENI. CDR3 in amino acids: CASSGPQGTYEQYF.

J is TRBJ2-7 and V is TRBV2; the D gene TCRdb calls, TRBD1, cannot be checked with no DNA. Germline V CDR1 and CDR2: SNHLY, FYNNEI. The CDR3 contains 14 residues. CDR3: CASTANPSVGEQYF.

V gene TRBV2 combines with J gene TRBJ2-1; as DNA is missing, the TRBD1 call by TCRdb cannot be tested. The CDR3 runs 14 residues. CDR1 and CDR2 from the germline V gene are SNHLY and FYNNEI. CDR3 amino acids: CASSDSGGYNEQFF.

The V gene is TRBV4-2, the J gene TRBJ2-2; TCRdb names TRBD2, which stays unverified in the absence of DNA. The CDR3 is made up of 16 amino acids. CDR1 is LGHNA, CDR2 YNFKEQ, per germline. The CDR3 reads CASSLLLAGEDGELFF.

This chain's CDR3 is CAISEWPRETQYF. V is TRBV10-3 and J is TRBJ2-5. Germline V gives CDR1 ENHRY, CDR2 SYGVKD. The CDR3 extends over 13 amino acids.